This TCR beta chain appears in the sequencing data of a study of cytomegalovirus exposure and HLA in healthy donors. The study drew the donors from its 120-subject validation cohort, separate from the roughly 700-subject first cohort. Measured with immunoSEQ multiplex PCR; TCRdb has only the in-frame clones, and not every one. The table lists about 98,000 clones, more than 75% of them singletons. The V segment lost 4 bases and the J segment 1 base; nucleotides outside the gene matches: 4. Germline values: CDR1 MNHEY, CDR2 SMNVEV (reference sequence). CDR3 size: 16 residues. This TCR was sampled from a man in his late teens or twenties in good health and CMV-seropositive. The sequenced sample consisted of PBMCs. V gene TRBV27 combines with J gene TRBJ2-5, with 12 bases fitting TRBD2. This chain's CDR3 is CASSSAGLAGQETQYF. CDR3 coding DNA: TGTGCCAGCAGTTCCGCGGGACTAGCGGGCCAAGAGACCCAGTACTTC.